This T cell receptor beta chain is from a study of blood T cell repertoires in COVID-19 (dated by TCRdb to about 2020). Looking at the study overall: The collaborator samples originated in the United States, Italy and Spain and spanned the acute and convalescent phases of COVID-19. The material from the prospective study consisted of cDNA or gDNA derived from T cells, B-cell-depleted T cells, or PBMCs. Deeply sampled blood TCRbeta repertoires from subjects exposed to, actively infected with, or recovered from COVID-19 were included in the dataset. The repertoires were released in a freely available public database intended as a resource for research on the immune response to SARS-CoV-2. The samples were drawn from the first 160 participants of the ongoing ImmuneRACE study and from 1,254 subjects provided by 6 global collaborators. A de-identified subject ID, COVID-19 status, age in years and sex were almost always included in the sample metadata. Where HLA class I and class II types were available, the types were taken from metadata supplied by the sample provider, not from assay-based typing.

The immunoSEQ Assay, a bias-controlled multiplex PCR, was used to amplify TCRbeta CDR3 regions from genomic DNA. Per the authors' processing: The number of nucleated cells in each sample was estimated from the amplification of reference gene primers within the assay. To quantify the absolute abundance of each unique TCRbeta CDR3 rearrangement, sequence reads were collapsed and filtered. For each sample, productive Simpson clonality was calculated as the square root of Simpson's diversity index over productive rearrangements. TCRdb's version of the immuneACCESS table is confined to in-frame rearrangements and falls short of the full clone set. An unresolved V gene accounts for under half of the shortfall where checked; the remainder is of unknown origin. That table furnishes V, J and clone size, whereas the DNA furnished D and trimming. The sample table records 350,000 to 550,000 clones; 87% of these occur just once. The ten largest clonotypes hold approximately 2% of the sample.

Results and caveats for the whole study, not just this receptor: The quantity of clinical and demographic metadata differed by source and by participant and was supplied without curation.

Participants in the prospective study were enrolled through a virtual design, were aged about 18 to 90 years, and lived in roughly 26 United States geographic areas. To assign participants to cohorts, the prospective study relied on clinical history that participants themselves reported in a screening survey and a study questionnaire. In the prospective study, mobile phlebotomists collected whole blood, serum and a nasopharyngeal or oropharyngeal swab from each participant. Prospective study participants could optionally give additional blood draws and questionnaires over a 2-month period. Before DNA extraction, prospective study blood samples were shipped either frozen or at room temperature. Note on this clone: It lacks a known antigen. Per-base quality was not reported, and no clone a single base away is much larger than it.

This sequence originates from a woman in her late teens or twenties with acute COVID-19. The sequencing sample was made of PBMCs or T cells enriched from blood (not recorded which).

The CDR3 region has the sequence CASSPHLNPTGGTGELFF. The DNA sequence is as follows: TGTGCCAGCAGCCCCCATCTCAACCCAACAGGGGGGACCGGGGAGCTGTTTTTT. The chain was built from TRBV7-2 and TRBJ2-2; TRBD1 agrees with 8 junctional bases. Germline trimming: 5 bases from V, 5 bases from J; junction bases outside gene matches: 16. From the germline V gene, CDR1 is SGHTA and CDR2 is FQGNSA. Inclusive of the bounding cysteine and phenylalanine, the CDR3 is 18 residues long. CDR3 DNA is the only sequence kept; it has 54 bases, read in frame from the first base.